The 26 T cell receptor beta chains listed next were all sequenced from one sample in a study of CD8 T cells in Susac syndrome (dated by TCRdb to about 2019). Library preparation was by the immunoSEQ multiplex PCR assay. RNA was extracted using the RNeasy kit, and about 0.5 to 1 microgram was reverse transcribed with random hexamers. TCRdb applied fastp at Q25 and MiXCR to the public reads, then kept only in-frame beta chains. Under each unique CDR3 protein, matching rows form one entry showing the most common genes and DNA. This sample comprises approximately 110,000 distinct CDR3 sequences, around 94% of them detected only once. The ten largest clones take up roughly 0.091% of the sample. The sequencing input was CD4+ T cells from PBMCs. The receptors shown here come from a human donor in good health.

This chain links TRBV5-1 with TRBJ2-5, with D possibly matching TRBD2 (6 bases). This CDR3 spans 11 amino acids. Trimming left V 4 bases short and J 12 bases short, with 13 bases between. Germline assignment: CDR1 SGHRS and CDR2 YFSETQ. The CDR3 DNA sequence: TGCGCCAGCAGCGAAGCCGGGACTGAGTACTTC. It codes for CASSEAGTEYF.

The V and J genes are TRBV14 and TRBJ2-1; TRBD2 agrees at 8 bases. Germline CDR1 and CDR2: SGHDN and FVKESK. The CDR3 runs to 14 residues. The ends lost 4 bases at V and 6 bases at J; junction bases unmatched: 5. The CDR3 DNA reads TGTGCCAGCAGCCCGGGACTAGATGCCAATGAGCAGTTCTTC. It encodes CASSPGLDANEQFF.

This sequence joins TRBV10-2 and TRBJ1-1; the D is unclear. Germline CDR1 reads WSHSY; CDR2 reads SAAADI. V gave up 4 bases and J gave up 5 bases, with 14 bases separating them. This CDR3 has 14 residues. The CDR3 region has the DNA TGCGCCAGCAGTGTTAGAGAGGGAGGTACTGAAGCTTTCTTT. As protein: CASSVREGGTEAFF.

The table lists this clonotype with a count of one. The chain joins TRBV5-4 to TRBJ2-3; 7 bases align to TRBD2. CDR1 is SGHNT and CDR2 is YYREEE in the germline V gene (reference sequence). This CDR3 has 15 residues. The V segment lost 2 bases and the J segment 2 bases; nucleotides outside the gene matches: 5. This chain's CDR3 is CASSFGGSLTDTQYF. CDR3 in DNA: TGTGCCAGCAGCTTTGGCGGGAGCCTCACAGATACGCAGTATTTT. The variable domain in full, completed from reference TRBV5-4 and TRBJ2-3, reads ETGVTQSPTHLIKTRGQQVTLRCSSQSGHNTVSWYQQALGQGPQFIFQYYREEENGRGNFPPRFSGLQFPNYSSELNVNALELDDSALYLCASSFGGSLTDTQYFGPGTRLTVL.

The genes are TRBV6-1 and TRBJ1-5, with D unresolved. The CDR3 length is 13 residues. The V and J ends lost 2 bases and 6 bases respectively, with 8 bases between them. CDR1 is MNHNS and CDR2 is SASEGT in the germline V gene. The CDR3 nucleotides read TGTGCCAGCAGTGAAAGGATGGGTCAGCCCCAGCATTTT. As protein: CASSERMGQPQHF.

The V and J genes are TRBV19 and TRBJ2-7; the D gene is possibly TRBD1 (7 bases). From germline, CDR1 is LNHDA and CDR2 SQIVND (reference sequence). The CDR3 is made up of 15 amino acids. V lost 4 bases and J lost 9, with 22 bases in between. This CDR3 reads CASSTGGQVVGGQYF. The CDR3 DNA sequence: TGTGCCAGTAGTACGGGTGGACAGGTCGTCGGGGGGCAGTACTTC.

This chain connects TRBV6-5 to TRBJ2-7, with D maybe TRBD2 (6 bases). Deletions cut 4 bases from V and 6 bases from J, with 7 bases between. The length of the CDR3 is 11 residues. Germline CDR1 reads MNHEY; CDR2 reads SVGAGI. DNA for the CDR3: TGTGCCAGCAGTTCCGGGGGCGAGCAGTACTTC. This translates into CASSSGGEQYF.

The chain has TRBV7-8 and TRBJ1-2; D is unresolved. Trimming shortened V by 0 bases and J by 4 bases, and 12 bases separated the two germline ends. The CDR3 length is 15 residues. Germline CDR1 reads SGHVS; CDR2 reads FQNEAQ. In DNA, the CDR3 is TGTGCCAGCAGCTTAGCGGCGCGAGTAGGCTATGGCTACACCTTC. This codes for CASSLAARVGYGYTF.

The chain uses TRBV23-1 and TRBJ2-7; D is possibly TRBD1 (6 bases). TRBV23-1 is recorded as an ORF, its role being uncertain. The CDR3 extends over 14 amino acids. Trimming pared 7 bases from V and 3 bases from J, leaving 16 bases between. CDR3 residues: CASTGQSLFYEQYF. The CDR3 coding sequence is TGCGCCAGCACAGGACAGTCTTTATTCTACGAGCAGTACTTC.

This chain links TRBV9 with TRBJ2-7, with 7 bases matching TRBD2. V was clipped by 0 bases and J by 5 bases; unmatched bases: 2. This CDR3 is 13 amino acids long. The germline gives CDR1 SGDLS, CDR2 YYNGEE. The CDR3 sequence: CASSVGGGNEQYF. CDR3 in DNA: TGTGCCAGCAGCGTAGGGGGGGGAAACGAGCAGTACTTC.

CDR3 DNA sequence: TGTGCCAGCAGCCACACAACAGGGGGCTACGAGCAGTACTTC. It encodes CASSHTTGGYEQYF. The chain employs TRBV7-2 and TRBJ2-7, with 8 bases identical to TRBD1. This CDR3 has 14 amino acids. In germline, CDR1 is SGHTA, CDR2 FQGNSA. Unmatched junction bases numbered 6, after V lost 5 bases and J lost 3 bases. Using reference TRBV7-2 and TRBJ2-7 for the parts outside the CDR3, the full variable domain is GAGVSQSPSNKVTEKGKDVELRCDPISGHTALYWYRQSLGQGLEFLIYFQGNSAPDKSGLPSDRFSAERTGGSVSTLTIQRTQQEDSAVYLCASSHTTGGYEQYFGPGTRLTVT.

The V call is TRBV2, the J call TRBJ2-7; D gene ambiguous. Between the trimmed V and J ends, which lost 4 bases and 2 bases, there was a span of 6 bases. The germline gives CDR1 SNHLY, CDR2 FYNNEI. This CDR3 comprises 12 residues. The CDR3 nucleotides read TGTGCCAGCAGTGTCACCCCCTACGAGCAGTACTTC. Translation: CASSVTPYEQYF.

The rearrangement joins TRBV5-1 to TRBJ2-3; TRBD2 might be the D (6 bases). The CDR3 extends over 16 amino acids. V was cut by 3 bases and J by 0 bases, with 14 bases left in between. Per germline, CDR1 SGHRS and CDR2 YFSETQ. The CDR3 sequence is CASSSGLPPSTDTQYF. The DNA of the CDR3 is TGCGCCAGCAGCTCAGGACTACCACCTAGCACAGATACGCAGTATTTT.

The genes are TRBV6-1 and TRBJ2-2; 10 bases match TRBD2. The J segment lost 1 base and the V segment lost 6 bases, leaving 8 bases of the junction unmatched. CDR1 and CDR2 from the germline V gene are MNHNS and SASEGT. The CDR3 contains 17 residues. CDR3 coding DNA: TGTGCCAGCAGAGACGCATTAGCGGGAGGGAACACCGGGGAGCTGTTTTTT. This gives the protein CASRDALAGGNTGELFF.

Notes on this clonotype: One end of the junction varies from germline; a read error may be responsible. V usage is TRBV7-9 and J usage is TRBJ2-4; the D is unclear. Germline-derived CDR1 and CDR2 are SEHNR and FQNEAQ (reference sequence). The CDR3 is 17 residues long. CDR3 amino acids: CASSLDRLKKSKTIQYF. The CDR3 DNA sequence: TGTGCCAGCAGCTTAGACCGCCTTAAAAAATCCAAAACCATTCAGTACTTC.

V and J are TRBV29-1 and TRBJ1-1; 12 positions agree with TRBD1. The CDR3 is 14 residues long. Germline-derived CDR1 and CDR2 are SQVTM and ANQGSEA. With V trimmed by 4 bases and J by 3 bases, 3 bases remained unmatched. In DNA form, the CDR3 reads TGCAGCGTTGTGGGACAGGGGGCTGACACTGAAGCTTTCTTT. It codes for CSVVGQGADTEAFF.

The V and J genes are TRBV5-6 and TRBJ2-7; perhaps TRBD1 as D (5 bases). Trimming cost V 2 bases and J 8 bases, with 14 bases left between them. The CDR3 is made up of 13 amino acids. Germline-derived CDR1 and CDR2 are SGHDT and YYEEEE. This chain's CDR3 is CASSFSTQEKQYF. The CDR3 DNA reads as TGTGCCAGCAGCTTCTCGACACAGGAAAAGCAGTACTTC.

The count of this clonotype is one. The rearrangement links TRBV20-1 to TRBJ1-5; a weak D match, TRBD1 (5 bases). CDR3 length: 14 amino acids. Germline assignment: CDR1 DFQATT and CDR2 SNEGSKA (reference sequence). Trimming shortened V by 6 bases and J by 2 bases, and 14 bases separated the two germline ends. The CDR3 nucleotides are TGCAGTGCCAAGCCCTCGGGGGGCAATCAGCCCCAGCATTTT. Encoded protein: CSAKPSGGNQPQHF.

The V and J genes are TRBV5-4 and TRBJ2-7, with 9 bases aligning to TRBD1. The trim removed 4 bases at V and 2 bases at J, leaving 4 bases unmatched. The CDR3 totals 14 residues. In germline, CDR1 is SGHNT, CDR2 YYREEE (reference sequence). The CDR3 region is CASSRTGDTYEQYF. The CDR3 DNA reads TGTGCCAGCAGCCGGACAGGGGACACCTACGAGCAGTACTTC.

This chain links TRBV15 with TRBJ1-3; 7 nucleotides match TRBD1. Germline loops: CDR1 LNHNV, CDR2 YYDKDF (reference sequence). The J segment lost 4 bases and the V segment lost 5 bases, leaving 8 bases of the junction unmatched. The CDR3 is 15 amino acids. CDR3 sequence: CATSGLRGEGNTIYF. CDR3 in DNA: TGTGCCACCAGCGGTCTCAGGGGGGAAGGAAACACCATATATTTT.

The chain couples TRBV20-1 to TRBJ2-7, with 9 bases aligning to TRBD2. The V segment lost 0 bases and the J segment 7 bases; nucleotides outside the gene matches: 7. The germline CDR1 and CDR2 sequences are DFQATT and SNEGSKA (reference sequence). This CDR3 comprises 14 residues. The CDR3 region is CSAREVAGVGEQYF. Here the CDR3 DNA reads TGCAGTGCTAGAGAGGTAGCGGGAGTGGGTGAGCAGTACTTC.

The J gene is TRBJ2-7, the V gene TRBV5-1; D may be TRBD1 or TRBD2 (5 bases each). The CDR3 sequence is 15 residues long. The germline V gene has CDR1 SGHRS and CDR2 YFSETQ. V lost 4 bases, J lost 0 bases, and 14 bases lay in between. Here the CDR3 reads CASSTRDGSSYEQYF. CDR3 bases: TGCGCCAGCAGCACCCGGGACGGCAGCTCCTACGAGCAGTACTTC.

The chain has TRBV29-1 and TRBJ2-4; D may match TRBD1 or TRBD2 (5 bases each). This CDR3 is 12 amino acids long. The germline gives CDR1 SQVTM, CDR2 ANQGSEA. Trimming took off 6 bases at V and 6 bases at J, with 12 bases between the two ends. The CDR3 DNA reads TGCAGCGTGAGCCGGGACCTAAACATTCAGTACTTC. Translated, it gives CSVSRDLNIQYF.

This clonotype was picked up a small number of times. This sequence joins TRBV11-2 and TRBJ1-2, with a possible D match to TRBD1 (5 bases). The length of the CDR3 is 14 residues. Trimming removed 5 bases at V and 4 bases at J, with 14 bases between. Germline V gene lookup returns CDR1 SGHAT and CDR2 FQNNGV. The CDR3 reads CASSHGTESYGYTF. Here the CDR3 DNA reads TGTGCCAGCAGCCACGGGACTGAATCCTATGGCTACACCTTC.

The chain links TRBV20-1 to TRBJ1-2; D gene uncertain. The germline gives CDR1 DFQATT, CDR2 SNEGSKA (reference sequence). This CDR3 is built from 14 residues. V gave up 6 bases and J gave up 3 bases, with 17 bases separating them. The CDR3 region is CSAPKENSHYGYTF. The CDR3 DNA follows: TGCAGTGCCCCGAAGGAGAACTCTCACTATGGCTACACCTTC.

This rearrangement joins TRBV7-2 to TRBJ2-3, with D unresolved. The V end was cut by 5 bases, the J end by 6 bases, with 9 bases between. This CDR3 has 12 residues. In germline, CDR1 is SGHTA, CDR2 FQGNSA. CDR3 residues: CASSPSLDTQYF. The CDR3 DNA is TGTGCCAGCAGCCCCTCCTTGGATACGCAGTATTTT.